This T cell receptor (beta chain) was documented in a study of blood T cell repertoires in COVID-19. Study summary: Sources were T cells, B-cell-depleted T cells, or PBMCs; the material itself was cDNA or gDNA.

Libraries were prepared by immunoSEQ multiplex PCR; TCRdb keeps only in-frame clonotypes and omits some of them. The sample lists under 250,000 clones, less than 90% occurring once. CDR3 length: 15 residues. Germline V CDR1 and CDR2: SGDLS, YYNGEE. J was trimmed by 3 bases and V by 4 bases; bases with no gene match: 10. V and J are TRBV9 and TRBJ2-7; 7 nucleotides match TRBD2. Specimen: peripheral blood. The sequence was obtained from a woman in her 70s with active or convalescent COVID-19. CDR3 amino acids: CASSPGRAGFYEQYF. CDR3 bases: TGTGCCAGCAGCCCCGGAAGAGCGGGGTTCTACGAGCAGTACTTC.